This T cell receptor beta chain was captured in a study of spatial heterogeneity in lung cancer. This clonotype was counted many times. With V trimmed by 5 bases and J by 5 bases, 9 bases remained unmatched. The CDR3 is made up of 15 amino acids. CDR1 and CDR2 (germline): MDHEN, SYDVKM. Time point: sample taken at primary tumor resection. Whole RNA obtained from tumor, nontumor lung or frozen PBMC underwent sequencing without sorting. 55 to 80 TRACERx patients with early, untreated non-small cell lung cancer donated samples. A unique molecular identifier was carried by every single TCR cDNA molecule. TCRdb ran MiXCR on the 5' RACE reads and lists one entry per CDR3 protein. The sample lists roughly 48,000 distinct CDR3 sequences; approximately 5.7% were seen once.

The sequencing used PBMCs, collected at surgery. J is TRBJ2-1 and V is TRBV28; the match to TRBD2 covers 7 bases. This clonotype was sampled from a male donor with early-stage non-small cell lung cancer. The CDR3: CASSLGGVGDNEQFF. CDR3 coding DNA: TGTGCCAGCAGTCTGGGGGGGGTTGGGGACAATGAGCAGTTCTTC.